One T cell receptor beta chain is described in this entry. The antigen remains undetermined. The J segment lost 5 bases and the V segment lost 0 bases, leaving 12 bases of the junction unmatched. Per the germline V gene, CDR1 is MGHRA and CDR2 is YSYEKL. CDR3 length equals 17 residues. The data were taken from a study of T cells in tuberculosis. Assay used: immunoSEQ multiplex PCR; TCRdb lists only in-frame clones, some missing. The data show 20,000 to 25,000 clones, around 95% seen once. Study conclusions and caveats: Smaller distances to GMM-specific TCRs suggested their expansion in active tuberculosis. Selection depended on which cryopreserved specimens were available.

The sequence was collected from a donor under 30 with latent tuberculosis or without tuberculosis infection. This chain uses TRBV4-1 with TRBJ2-7, with TRBD1 matching 8 bases. Material: PBMCs. The CDR3 bases are TGCGCCAGCAGCCAAGATTATTCGGGCAGGGGGCTGGACGAGCAGTACTTC. Its translation: CASSQDYSGRGLDEQYF.